The clone carrying this T cell receptor beta chain was seen once. What it recognizes is unknown. The CDR3 runs 15 residues. Trimming shortened V by 3 bases and J by 4 bases, and 13 bases separated the two germline ends. Germline CDR1 and CDR2: SGHRS and YFSETQ. The data were taken from a study of T cell responses to AZD1222 COVID-19 vaccine. Some clones are missing from TCRdb's copy, which holds only in-frame ones; the method was immunoSEQ multiplex PCR. The repertoire holds 99,000 or so clones, with roughly nine tenths as singletons. Study findings and constraints: The span of vaccine-associated CD4 TCRs extended across spike, with dominance at 160-218 and 743-854.

The TCR comes from an adult who received the AZD1222 COVID-19 vaccine. This material consisted of peripheral blood, taken 28 days after the second AZD1222 dose. The rearrangement links TRBV5-1 to TRBJ2-2, with D tentatively TRBD2 (5 bases). CDR3 residues: CASSSGSGSTGELFF. The CDR3 DNA reads TGCGCCAGCAGCTCCGGGTCGGGGAGCACCGGGGAGCTGTTTTTT.